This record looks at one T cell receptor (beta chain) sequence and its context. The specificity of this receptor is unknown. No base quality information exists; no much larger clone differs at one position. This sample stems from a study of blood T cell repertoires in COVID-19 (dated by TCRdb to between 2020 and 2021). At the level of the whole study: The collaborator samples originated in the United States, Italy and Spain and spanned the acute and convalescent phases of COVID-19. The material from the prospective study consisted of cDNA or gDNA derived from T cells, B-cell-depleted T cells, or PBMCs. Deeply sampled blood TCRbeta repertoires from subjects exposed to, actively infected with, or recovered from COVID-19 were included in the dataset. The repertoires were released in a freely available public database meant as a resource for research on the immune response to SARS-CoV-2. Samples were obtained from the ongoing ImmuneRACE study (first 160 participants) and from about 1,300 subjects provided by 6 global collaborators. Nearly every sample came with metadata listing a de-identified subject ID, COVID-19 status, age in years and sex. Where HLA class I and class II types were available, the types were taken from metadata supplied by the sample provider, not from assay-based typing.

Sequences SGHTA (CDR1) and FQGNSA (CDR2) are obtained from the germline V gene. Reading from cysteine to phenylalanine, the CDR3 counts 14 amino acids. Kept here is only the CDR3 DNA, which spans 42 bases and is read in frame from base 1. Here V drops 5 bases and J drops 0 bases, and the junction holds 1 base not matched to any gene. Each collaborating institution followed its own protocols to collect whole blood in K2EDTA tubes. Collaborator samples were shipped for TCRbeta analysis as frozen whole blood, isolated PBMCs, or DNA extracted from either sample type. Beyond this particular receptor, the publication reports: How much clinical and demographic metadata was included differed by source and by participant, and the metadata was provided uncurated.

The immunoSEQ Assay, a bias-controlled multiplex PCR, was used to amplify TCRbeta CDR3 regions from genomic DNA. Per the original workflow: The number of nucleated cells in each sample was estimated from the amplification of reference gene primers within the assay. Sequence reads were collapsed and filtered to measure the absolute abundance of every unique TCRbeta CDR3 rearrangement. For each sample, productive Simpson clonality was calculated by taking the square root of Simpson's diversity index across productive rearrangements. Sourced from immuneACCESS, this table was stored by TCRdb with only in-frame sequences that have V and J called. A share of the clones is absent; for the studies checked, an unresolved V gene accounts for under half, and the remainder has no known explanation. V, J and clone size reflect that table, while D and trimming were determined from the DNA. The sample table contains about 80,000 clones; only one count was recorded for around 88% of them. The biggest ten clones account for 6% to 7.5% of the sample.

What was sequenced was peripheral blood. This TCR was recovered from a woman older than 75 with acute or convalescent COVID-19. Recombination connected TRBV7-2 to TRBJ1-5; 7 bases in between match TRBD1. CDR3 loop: CASSRDSSNQPQHF. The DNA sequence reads TGTGCCAGCAGCCGGGACAGTAGCAATCAGCCCCAGCATTTT.